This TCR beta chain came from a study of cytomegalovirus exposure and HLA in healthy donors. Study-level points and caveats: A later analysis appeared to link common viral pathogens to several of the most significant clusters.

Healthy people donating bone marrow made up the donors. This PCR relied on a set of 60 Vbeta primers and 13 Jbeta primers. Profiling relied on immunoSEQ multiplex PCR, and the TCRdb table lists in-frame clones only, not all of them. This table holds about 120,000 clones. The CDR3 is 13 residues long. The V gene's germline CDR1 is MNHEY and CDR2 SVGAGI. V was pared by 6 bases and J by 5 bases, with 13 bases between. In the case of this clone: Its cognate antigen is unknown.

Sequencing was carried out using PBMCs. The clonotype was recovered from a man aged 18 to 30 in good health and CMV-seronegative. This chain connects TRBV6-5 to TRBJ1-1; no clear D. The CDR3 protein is CASSPDWKTEAFF. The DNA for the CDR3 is TGTGCCAGCAGCCCTGACTGGAAGACTGAAGCTTTCTTT.